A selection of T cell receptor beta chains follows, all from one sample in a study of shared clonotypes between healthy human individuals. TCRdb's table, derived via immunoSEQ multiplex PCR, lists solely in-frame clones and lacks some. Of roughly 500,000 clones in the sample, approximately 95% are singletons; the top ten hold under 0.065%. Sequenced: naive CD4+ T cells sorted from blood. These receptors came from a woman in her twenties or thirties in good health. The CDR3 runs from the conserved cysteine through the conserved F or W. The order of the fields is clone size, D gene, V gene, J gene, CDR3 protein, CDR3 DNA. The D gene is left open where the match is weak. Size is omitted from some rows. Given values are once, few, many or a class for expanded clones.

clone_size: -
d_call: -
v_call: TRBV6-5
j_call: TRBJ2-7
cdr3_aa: CASSYQGGSYEQYF
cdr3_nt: TGTGCCAGCAGTTACCAAGGGGGCTCCTACGAGCAGTACTTC

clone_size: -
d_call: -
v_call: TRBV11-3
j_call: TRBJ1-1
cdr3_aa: CASSLDGGTAFF
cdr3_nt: TGTGCCAGCAGCTTAGACGGGGGTACGGCTTTCTTT

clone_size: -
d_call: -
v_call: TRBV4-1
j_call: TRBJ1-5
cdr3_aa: CASSQGLARARWQPQHF
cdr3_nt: TGCGCCAGCAGCCAAGGATTGGCCAGGGCCCGCTGGCAGCCCCAGCATTTT

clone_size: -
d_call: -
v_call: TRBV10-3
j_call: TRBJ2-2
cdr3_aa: CAISSTGTLNTGELFF
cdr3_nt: TGTGCCATCAGTTCCACCGGGACTTTAAACACCGGGGAGCTGTTTTTT

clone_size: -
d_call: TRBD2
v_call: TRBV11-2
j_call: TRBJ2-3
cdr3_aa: CASSLGLAVSTDTQYF
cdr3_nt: TGTGCCAGCAGCTTAGGGCTAGCGGTGAGCACAGATACGCAGTATTTT

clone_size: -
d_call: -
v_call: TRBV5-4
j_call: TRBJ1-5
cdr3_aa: CASSFPNQPQHF
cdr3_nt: TGTGCCAGCAGCTTCCCTAATCAGCCCCAGCATTTT

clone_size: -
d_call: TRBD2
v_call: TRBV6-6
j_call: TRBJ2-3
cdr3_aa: CASRPSGRGADTQYF
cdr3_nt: TGTGCCAGCAGACCTAGCGGGAGAGGCGCAGATACGCAGTATTTT

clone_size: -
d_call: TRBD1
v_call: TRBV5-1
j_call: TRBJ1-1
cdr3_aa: CASSFSFRQGARTEAFF
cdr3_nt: TGCGCCAGCAGCTTTTCCTTTAGACAGGGGGCGAGGACTGAAGCTTTCTTT

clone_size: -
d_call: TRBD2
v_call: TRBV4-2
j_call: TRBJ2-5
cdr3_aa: CASSPLSGRRETQYF
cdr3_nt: TGTGCCAGCAGCCCCCTTAGCGGGAGGCGAGAGACCCAGTACTTC

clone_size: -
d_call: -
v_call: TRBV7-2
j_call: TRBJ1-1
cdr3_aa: CASSPGARPSQAFF
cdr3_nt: TGTGCCAGCAGCCCTGGGGCCCGGCCCTCACAAGCTTTCTTT

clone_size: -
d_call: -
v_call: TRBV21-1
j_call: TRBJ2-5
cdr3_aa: CARIWIKLPDQETQYF
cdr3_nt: TGTGCCAGAATTTGGATTAAACTACCCGACCAAGAGACCCAGTACTTC

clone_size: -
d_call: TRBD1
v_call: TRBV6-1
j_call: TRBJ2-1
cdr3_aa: CASNPRGQGYNEQFF
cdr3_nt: TGTGCCAGCAACCCGAGAGGACAGGGCTACAATGAGCAGTTCTTC

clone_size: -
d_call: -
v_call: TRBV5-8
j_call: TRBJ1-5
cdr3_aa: CASSSKVATDSNQPQHF
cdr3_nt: TGTGCCAGCAGCTCAAAGGTCGCCACAGATAGCAATCAGCCCCAGCATTTT

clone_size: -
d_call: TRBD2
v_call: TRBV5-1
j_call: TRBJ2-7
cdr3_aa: CASTWREGYEQYF
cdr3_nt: TGCGCCAGCACCTGGCGGGAGGGTTACGAGCAGTACTTC

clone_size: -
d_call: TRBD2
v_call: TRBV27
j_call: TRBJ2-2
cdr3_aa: CASSGGLAGDTGELFF
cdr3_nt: TGTGCCAGCAGTGGGGGACTAGCGGGAGACACCGGGGAGCTGTTTTTT

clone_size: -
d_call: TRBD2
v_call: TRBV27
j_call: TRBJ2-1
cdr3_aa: CASSTDLAGTTYNEQFF
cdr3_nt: TGTGCCAGCAGTACAGATTTAGCGGGCACCACCTACAATGAGCAGTTCTTC

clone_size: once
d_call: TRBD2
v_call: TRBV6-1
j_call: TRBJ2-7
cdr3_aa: CASAATSGFSYEQYF
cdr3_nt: TGTGCCAGCGCGGCAACTAGCGGGTTTTCCTACGAGCAGTACTTC

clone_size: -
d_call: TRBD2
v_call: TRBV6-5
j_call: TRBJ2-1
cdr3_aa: CASNLAGAYYNEQFF
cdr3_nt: TGTGCCAGCAATCTAGCGGGAGCCTACTACAATGAGCAGTTCTTC

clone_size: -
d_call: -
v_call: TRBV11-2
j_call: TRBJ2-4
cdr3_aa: CASSLGTLLAKNIQYF
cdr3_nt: TGTGCCAGCAGCTTAGGGACGCTACTAGCCAAAAACATTCAGTACTTC

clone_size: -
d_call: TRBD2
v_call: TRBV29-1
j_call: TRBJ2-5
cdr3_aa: CSVDWLAGGETQYF
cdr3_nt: TGCAGCGTTGATTGGCTAGCGGGCGGCGAGACCCAGTACTTC

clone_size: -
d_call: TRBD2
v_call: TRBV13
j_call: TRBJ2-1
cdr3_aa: CASRLSGRSYEQFF
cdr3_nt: TGTGCCAGCAGACTAAGCGGGAGGAGCTATGAGCAGTTCTTC

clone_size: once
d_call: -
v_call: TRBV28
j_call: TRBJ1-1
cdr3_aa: CASSKLPGTKAFF
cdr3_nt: TGTGCCAGCAGCAAATTACCGGGCACGAAAGCTTTCTTT

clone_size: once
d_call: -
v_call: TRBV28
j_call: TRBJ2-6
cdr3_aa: CASSSGTGAGANVLTF
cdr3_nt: TGTGCCAGCAGTTCCGGGACGGGCGCTGGGGCCAACGTCCTGACTTTC

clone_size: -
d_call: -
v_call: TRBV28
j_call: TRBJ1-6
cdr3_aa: CASTTVHNSPLHF
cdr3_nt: TGTGCCAGCACTACAGTGCATAATTCACCCCTCCACTTT